This is a list of T cell receptor beta chains from one sample in a study of OX40 agonist ivuxolimab in advanced cancers. Profiling relied on immunoSEQ multiplex PCR, and the TCRdb table lists in-frame clones only, not all of them. Of 6,000 to 9,000 clones listed, roughly three quarters are singletons. The input for sequencing was CD4+ or CD8+ T cells sorted from blood, taken in a trial of the OX40 agonist ivuxolimab. These receptors came from an adult with an advanced solid tumor such as melanoma, head and neck, liver or kidney cancer. Each CDR3 is given with its conserved first and last residue. The listing skips clone size in some rows; elsewhere it reads once, few, many or a size class.

TRBJ1-2,TRBV27,NA,CASRKPTGGAVGYTF
TRBJ2-7,TRBV13,NA,CASRGGEGYEQYF
TRBJ2-1,TRBV9,NA,CASSFWPNGGGEISYNEQFF
TRBJ2-7,TRBV28,NA,CASSFRGSYEQYF
TRBJ1-5,TRBV18,NA,CASSPPGRINQPQHF
TRBJ1-5,TRBV28,NA,CASSWTGISNQPQHF
TRBJ2-7,TRBV6-5,few,CASSYSRQGGDEQYF
TRBJ2-1,TRBV18,NA,CASSGTGYYNEQFF
TRBJ2-5,TRBV7-8,NA,CASSPPLQETQYF
TRBJ2-1,TRBV19,NA,CASSIGDQAYNEQFF
TRBJ2-7,TRBV7-2,medium-sized,CASSPERVGPYEQYF
TRBJ2-1,TRBV19,NA,CASSILNEQFF
TRBJ2-5,TRBV7-6,once,CASSPLEGWETQYF
TRBJ2-5,TRBV4-2,NA,CASSQDHLWGGRGETQYF
TRBJ2-1,TRBV6-5,NA,CASSYSITEQYNEQFF
TRBJ1-2,TRBV7-9,NA,CASSLAENYGYTF
TRBJ2-5,TRBV28,NA,CASSRTSGRRMAQETQYF
TRBJ1-2,TRBV2,NA,CASSVGTAVLGYTF
TRBJ1-1,TRBV18,NA,CASSERANTEAFF
TRBJ2-7,TRBV7-2,NA,CASSSSLQGYEQYF
TRBJ2-1,TRBV13,NA,CASSPPRTVEQFF
TRBJ2-3,TRBV7-9,once,CASSLGTVSDTQYF
TRBJ2-1,TRBV10-2,NA,CASSLGRIYNEQFF
TRBJ2-2,TRBV7-8,NA,CASSLHQGPTGELFF
TRBJ1-4,TRBV6-6,few,CAIGTGAANEKLFF
TRBJ2-4,TRBV29-1,medium-sized,CSYWGASDIQYF
TRBJ2-1,TRBV27,NA,CASSFRNEQFF
TRBJ1-2,TRBV27,few,CASSFLTGGGYGYTF
TRBJ2-7,TRBV7-1,NA,CASSPGVGEGYEQYF
TRBJ2-5,TRBV27,few,CASSLSSAGVARETQYF
TRBJ2-3,TRBV4-1,NA,CASSQDGSTDTQYF
TRBJ2-2,TRBV27,NA,CASTPLAGSTGELFF
TRBJ2-3,TRBV27,NA,CASSYTGVGTDTQYF
TRBJ2-7,TRBV28,NA,CASSGPKESSYEQYF
TRBJ2-7,TRBV11-1,once,CASSWTGGDEQYF